Listed here are 17 T cell receptor beta chains from one sample, sequenced in a study of T cells in Graves' hyperthyroidism and ophthalmopathy (dated by TCRdb to the late 2010s). Library preparation employed multiplex PCR. Sequencing took place on an Illumina HiSeq 2000. The TCR beta CDR3 regions were amplified from RNA transcripts. For the first round of RT-PCR on the TCR CDR3, the HTBI primer set was used together with the Qiagen OneStep RT-PCR kit. TCRdb passed the public sequencing reads through fastp at Q25 and MiXCR, retaining productive beta sequences. When rows share a CDR3 protein, they turn into one entry using the most common DNA and genes. This sample comprises about 400,000 distinct CDR3 sequences, 15% of them detected only once. The ten biggest clones cover approximately 32% of the sample. The specimen was blood. Receptors originate from a woman between 25 and 40 years old with Graves' hyperthyroidism.

The V gene is TRBV18, the J gene TRBJ2-5; TRBD1 aligns across 8 bases. The CDR3 runs to 14 residues. Germline V lookup: CDR1 KGHSH, CDR2 LQKENI. With 5 bases clipped from V and 5 bases from J, the junction kept 7 bases outside the gene matches. The CDR3 protein is CASSSSRGQETQYF. Written as DNA, the CDR3 is TGTGCCAGCTCATCGAGCAGGGGGCAGGAGACCCAGTACTTC.

This clonotype was seen a handful of times. A single base separates this from a much larger clone, so it may be a read error. CDR3 nucleotide sequence: TGTGCCTCCTCACGGGGTTCGGTGGAAAAACTGTTTTTT. Its translation: CASSRGSVEKLFF. The chain recombines TRBV30 with TRBJ1-4, with D hard to call. Trimming shortened V by 7 bases and J by 8 bases, and 17 bases separated the two germline ends. The CDR3 consists of 13 residues. The germline V gene has CDR1 GTSNPN and CDR2 SVGIG (reference sequence). The full variable domain, rest sourced from reference TRBV30 and TRBJ1-4, is SQTIHQWPATLVQPVGSPLSLECTVEGTSNPNLYWYRQAAGRGLQLLFYSVGIGQISSEVPQNLSASRPQDRQFILSSKKLLLSDSGFYLCASSRGSVEKLFFGSGTQLSVL.

This clonotype has a count of ten or more. The gene calls are TRBV30 and TRBJ2-2; 7 bases map to TRBD2. Germline V lookup: CDR1 GTSNPN, CDR2 SVGIG (reference sequence). V dropped 2 bases and J dropped 7; count of bases not matched to a gene: 4. This CDR3 is 13 amino acids long. The CDR3 coding sequence is TGTGCCTGGAGTCCTAGCGGAAACGGGGAGCTGTTTTTT. It specifies CAWSPSGNGELFF.

The table lists this clonotype with many counts. The chain combines TRBV30 with TRBJ1-5; 12 bases are shared with TRBD1. Trimming removed 1 base from V and 0 bases from J; junction bases left unmatched: 10. The length of the CDR3 is 19 residues. Germline CDR1 is GTSNPN and CDR2 is SVGIG (reference sequence). This chain's CDR3 is CAWSADRDRGLYSNQPQHF. CDR3 nucleotide sequence: TGTGCCTGGAGTGCCGACCGGGACAGGGGGCTTTATAGCAATCAGCCCCAGCATTTT.

J is TRBJ2-2 and V is TRBV7-2; D is perhaps TRBD2 (6 bases). In germline, CDR1 is SGHTA, CDR2 FQGNSA. V lost 4 bases and J lost 4, with 10 bases in between. CDR3 length equals 14 residues. This CDR3 reads CASSSRGTTGELFF. The CDR3 DNA sequence: TGTGCCAGCAGCTCGCGCGGGACCACCGGGGAGCTGTTTTTT.

In DNA, the CDR3 is TGTGCCAGCAGTAGCGGAACCGAACCGTTCTTC. Translating gives CASSSGTEPFF. This chain links TRBV28 with TRBJ2-1, with a possible D match to TRBD2 (5 bases). The CDR3 has 11 residues. The V and J ends lost 5 bases and 15 bases respectively, with 14 bases between them. Germline CDR1 MDHEN, CDR2 SYDVKM. The full variable domain, completed using reference TRBV28 and TRBJ2-1, is DVKVTQSSRYLVKRTGEKVFLECVQDMDHENMFWYRQDPGLGLRLIYFSYDVKMKEKGDIPEGYSVSREKKERFSLILESASTNQTSMYLCASSSGTEPFFGPGTRLTVL.

The chain employs TRBV12-3 or TRBV12-4 and TRBJ2-7; 10 bases fit TRBD2. J was trimmed by 11 bases and V by 1 base; bases with no gene match: 8. The CDR3 extends over 14 amino acids. The CDR3 sequence: CASSLDPSGGKEYF. For the CDR3, the DNA is TGTGCCAGCAGTTTAGATCCTAGCGGGGGCAAGGAGTACTTC.

The CDR3: CASRFRDRVPGELFF. CDR3 sequence (DNA): TGTGCCAGCAGGTTCCGGGACAGGGTTCCCGGGGAGCTGTTTTTT. The genes are TRBV28 and TRBJ2-2; TRBD1 matches 9 bases. This CDR3 is 15 amino acids long. Germline CDR1 and CDR2: MDHEN and SYDVKM. After removal of 6 bases from V and 6 bases from J, the junction contained 8 bases not matched to a gene.

This chain connects TRBV5-4 to TRBJ2-4; D could derive from TRBD1 or TRBD2 (5 bases each). The CDR3 sequence is 14 residues long. Per germline, CDR1 SGHNT and CDR2 YYREEE (reference sequence). V gave up 0 bases and J gave up 3 bases, with 7 bases separating them. CDR3 sequence: CASSLDGGKNIQYF. The CDR3 region has the DNA TGTGCCAGCAGCTTGGATGGGGGCAAAAACATTCAGTACTTC. Based on the CDR3 plus reference TRBV5-4 and TRBJ2-4, the full variable domain is ETGVTQSPTHLIKTRGQQVTLRCSSQSGHNTVSWYQQALGQGPQFIFQYYREEENGRGNFPPRFSGLQFPNYSSELNVNALELDDSALYLCASSLDGGKNIQYFGAGTRLSVL.

This chain connects TRBV5-1 to TRBJ2-7; D is tentatively TRBD1 or TRBD2 (6 bases each). The CDR3 is made up of 13 amino acids. Germline CDR1 reads SGHRS; CDR2 reads YFSETQ. Trimming left V 6 bases short and J 2 bases short, with 12 bases between. Written as DNA, the CDR3 is TGCGCCAGCAAAGGACGGGGGCCCTACGAGCAGTACTTC. This encodes CASKGRGPYEQYF.

Of note for this clonotype: The CDR3 ends on some other residue instead of the conserved phenylalanine or tryptophan, so this is likely a read error. The chain couples TRBV20-1 to TRBJ2-7, with 8 bases that match TRBD2. From germline, CDR1 is DFQATT and CDR2 SNEGSKA (reference sequence). The CDR3 has 14 amino acids. Trimming took 3 bases from V and 2 from J; bases not matched to a gene: 6. CDR3 loop: CSASTVAGTYEQYL. The CDR3 DNA reads as TGCAGTGCTAGTACGGTAGCGGGGACCTACGAGCAGTACTTG.

This clonotype was seen only a few times. The J gene is TRBJ2-3, the V gene TRBV27; TRBD1 aligns across 8 bases. The CDR3 has 14 residues. V dropped 5 bases and J dropped 14; count of bases not matched to a gene: 15. The germline V gene encodes CDR1 MNHEY and CDR2 SMNVEV (reference sequence). CDR3 residues: CASSGTGEHRVGYF. The CDR3 nucleotides are TGTGCCAGCAGTGGGACAGGCGAACACAGAGTGGGGTATTTT.

This clonotype occurred many times. The V call is TRBV27, the J call TRBJ2-7; D might be TRBD2 (6 bases). V lost 4 bases to trimming and J lost 5 bases, with 15 bases between them. Per the germline V gene, CDR1 is MNHEY and CDR2 is SMNVEV (reference sequence). The CDR3 is made up of 14 amino acids. The CDR3: CASSSARDEDEQYF. CDR3 coding DNA: TGTGCCAGCAGTTCCGCGCGGGATGAGGACGAGCAGTACTTC.

This clonotype showed up just a few times. The J gene is TRBJ2-3, the V gene TRBV5-1; D gene unclear. V was trimmed by 6 bases and J by 4 bases, leaving 15 bases between them. The CDR3 sequence is 14 residues long. Germline V lookup: CDR1 SGHRS, CDR2 YFSETQ. The CDR3, as DNA: TGCGCCAGCACCGTGGAAGTAGCCGCAGATACGCAGTATTTT. It is translated as CASTVEVAADTQYF.

The J gene is TRBJ2-1, the V gene TRBV30; 7 nucleotides line up with TRBD2. Germline trimming cut 5 bases from V and 3 bases from J; bases unmatched to any gene: 4. Germline CDR1 and CDR2: GTSNPN and SVGIG (reference sequence). This CDR3 contains 13 residues. CDR3 amino acids: CAWLGGGYNEQFF. In DNA form, the CDR3 reads TGTGCCTGGCTTGGCGGGGGCTACAATGAGCAGTTCTTC. Full variable domain (missing parts from reference TRBV30 and TRBJ2-1): SQTIHQWPATLVQPVGSPLSLECTVEGTSNPNLYWYRQAAGRGLQLLFYSVGIGQISSEVPQNLSASRPQDRQFILSSKKLLLSDSGFYLCAWLGGGYNEQFFGPGTRLTVL.

The chain has TRBV28 and TRBJ2-2, with a possible D match to TRBD2 (6 bases). Germline values: CDR1 MDHEN, CDR2 SYDVKM. The CDR3 sequence is 16 residues long. The germline V and J ends were trimmed by 6 bases and 6 bases, with 20 bases remaining between them. This CDR3 reads CASRALAGSGAGELFF. Here the CDR3 DNA reads TGTGCCAGCAGGGCCCTCGCGGGATCGGGCGCCGGGGAGCTGTTTTTT.

This chain links TRBV29-1 with TRBJ2-1; 9 bases are a match to TRBD2. CDR1 and CDR2 from the germline V gene are SQVTM and ANQGSEA. CDR3 length equals 14 residues. Trimming cost V 7 bases and J 4 bases; bases outside gene matches: 8. This CDR3 reads CSGRSGGPYNEQFF. The CDR3 DNA sequence: TGCAGCGGCCGTAGCGGGGGCCCGTACAATGAGCAGTTCTTC.